Listed below are T cell receptor beta chains from one sample, sequenced in a study of cytomegalovirus exposure and HLA in healthy donors. Clones were read by immunoSEQ multiplex PCR, and TCRdb kept only the in-frame ones, dropping some. The top ten clones hold 4.5% to 5.5% of a sample with under 200,000 clones, about 85% of them seen once. The sequencing input was PBMCs. The receptors were sampled from a woman aged 45-60 years in good health and CMV-seropositive. CDR3s include the opening cysteine and the closing phenylalanine or tryptophan. Fields, in order: clone size, D gene, V gene, J gene, CDR3 DNA, CDR3 protein. D genes are given only for firm matches. Size values are once, few and many counts, or a class for expanded clones, and some rows have none.

>.|.|TRBV23-1|TRBJ1-3
TGCGCCAGCAGCCCGCTGAGGGGAGGATGGTACTCTGGAAACACCATATATTTT
CASSPLRGGWYSGNTIYF
>few|.|TRBV6-1|TRBJ1-5
TGTGCCAGCAGTGAACCTCTTGGCAATCAGCCCCAGCATTTT
CASSEPLGNQPQHF
>few|TRBD1|TRBV5-1|TRBJ2-7
TGCGCCAGCAGGAAAACAGCCGGGACAGGGATTCCCTACGAGCAGTACTTC
CASRKTAGTGIPYEQYF
>.|TRBD1|TRBV28|TRBJ2-7
TGTGCCAGCAGGGGGACAGGAAACTACGAGCAGTACTTC
CASRGTGNYEQYF
>.|TRBD1|TRBV7-8|TRBJ2-1
TGTGCCAGCACCCAAGGGTGGACAGGGGTCCCCTCCTACAATGAGCAGTTCTTC
CASTQGWTGVPSYNEQFF
>.|.|TRBV28|TRBJ2-3
TGTGCCAGCAGTCCCATTGATCGAGGGCAGCGCACAGATACGCAGTATTTT
CASSPIDRGQRTDTQYF
>.|.|TRBV10-1|TRBJ2-1
TGCGCCAGCAGTGAGTCCGAAGCATTAATGCACAATGAGCAGTTCTTC
CASSESEALMHNEQFF
>once|TRBD2|TRBV29-1|TRBJ2-5
TGCAGCGTTGTGCCTAGCGGGAGGGGGGGGACCCAGTACTTC
CSVVPSGRGGTQYF
>once|TRBD2|TRBV2|TRBJ2-2
TGTGCCAGCAGTCCCGGGACTAGCGGGTTTTCGAACACCGGGGAGCTGTTTTTT
CASSPGTSGFSNTGELFF
>.|.|TRBV28|TRBJ1-2
TGTGCCAGCAGCTACAGGGTGGGGGGCTACACCTTC
CASSYRVGGYTF
>few|.|TRBV19|TRBJ1-2
TGTGCCAGTAGTATAGTTTCAGGGATGCGAGGCTACACCTTC
CASSIVSGMRGYTF
>few|.|TRBV7-9|TRBJ2-7
TGTGCCAGCAGCTTCGGTCGGGACTCCTACGAGCAGTACTTC
CASSFGRDSYEQYF
>.|.|TRBV5-1|TRBJ1-1
TGCGCCAGCAGCCAAAGCAAGCTCGTGTTTGACAGAATGAACACTGAAGCTTTCTTT
CASSQSKLVFDRMNTEAFF
>.|TRBD1|TRBV7-3|TRBJ2-7
TGTGCCAGCAGCCTAACCGGGACAGGGAGCTACGAGCAGTACTTC
CASSLTGTGSYEQYF
>.|.|TRBV5-4|TRBJ2-5
TGTGCCAGCAGCTTGGTCGCCGGGACTTCTAGGACCCAGTACTTC
CASSLVAGTSRTQYF
>.|.|TRBV2|TRBJ1-2
TGTGCCAGCAGTGAAACCACAGTATATGGCTACACCTTC
CASSETTVYGYTF
>.|.|TRBV25-1|TRBJ1-3
TGTGCCAGCAGCCCTAGCCCCGTTCCCTCTGGAAACACCATATATTTT
CASSPSPVPSGNTIYF
>few|.|TRBV28|TRBJ1-1
TGTGCCAGCAGGGCAGGGTACGGTGGCACTGAAGCTTTCTTT
CASRAGYGGTEAFF
>.|.|TRBV28|TRBJ1-6
TGTGCCAGCAGTTTATCCCAGGATTCACCCCTCCACTTT
CASSLSQDSPLHF
>.|TRBD2|TRBV5-1|TRBJ2-7
TGCGCCAGCAGCTTTTTAGCGGGGGGGCCGACGAACGAGCAGTACTTC
CASSFLAGGPTNEQYF
>.|TRBD1|TRBV6-5|TRBJ2-1
TGTGCCAGCGGGACAGGCAATGAGCAGTTCTTC
CASGTGNEQFF
>.|.|TRBV7-2|TRBJ2-7
TGTGCCAGCAGCACCAGGGTCTACGAGCAGTACTTC
CASSTRVYEQYF
>.|TRBD2|TRBV15|TRBJ2-1
TGTGCCACCGCTAGCGGTTTAACCTACAATGAGCAGTTCTTC
CATASGLTYNEQFF
>.|.|TRBV18|TRBJ2-3
TGTGCCAGCTCACCGGGGGGAGATACGCAGTATTTT
CASSPGGDTQYF
>.|.|TRBV19|TRBJ1-2
TGTGCCAGTAGTACCCAGGACAGATACTTCTATGGCTACACCTTC
CASSTQDRYFYGYTF
>.|.|TRBV10-3|TRBJ2-1
TGTGCCATCAGTGAGTCGCCGGGAGAAGGAAATGAGCAGTTCTTC
CAISESPGEGNEQFF
>.|.|TRBV19|TRBJ2-1
TGTGCCAGTAGTATGGGGGCCGCATACAATGAGCAGTTCTTC
CASSMGAAYNEQFF
>.|.|TRBV6-5|TRBJ2-7
TGTGCCAGCAGTTACTCCGGCAGGGCCTACGAGCAGTACTTC
CASSYSGRAYEQYF
>.|.|TRBV27|TRBJ1-5
TGTGCCAGCAGTTTTGGCGGACTCAATCAGCCCCAGCATTTT
CASSFGGLNQPQHF
>.|TRBD2|TRBV9|TRBJ2-2
TGTGCCAGCAGCGGGGCTAGCGGGGGGAACACCGGGGAGCTGTTTTTT
CASSGASGGNTGELFF
>few|TRBD1|TRBV28|TRBJ2-7
TGTGCCAGCATTAGGACAGGGGCGGGCGAGCAGTACTTC
CASIRTGAGEQYF
>.|.|TRBV19|TRBJ2-2
TGTGCCAGTAGGGGCAACAGGGCCACCGGGGAGCTGTTTTTT
CASRGNRATGELFF
>.|TRBD2|TRBV5-4|TRBJ2-6
TGTGCCAGCCATCCGGGACTAGCGGACTCTGGGGCCAACGTCCTGACTTTC
CASHPGLADSGANVLTF
>.|TRBD1|TRBV10-3|TRBJ2-2
TGTGCCATCAGTCCCACGACAGGGTCGAACACCGGGGAGCTGTTTTTT
CAISPTTGSNTGELFF
>.|TRBD1|TRBV7-9|TRBJ1-1
TGTGCCAGCAGCTACCGGGACAGGACGAACACTGAAGCTTTCTTT
CASSYRDRTNTEAFF
>.|.|TRBV6-5|TRBJ2-7
TGTGCCAGCAGTTATAATGGTCCTAGTTTGTCCTACGAGCAGTACTTC
CASSYNGPSLSYEQYF
>.|TRBD1|TRBV19|TRBJ1-2
TGTGCCAGTAGTAGGATCACAGGGGAACGGGGCTATGGCTACACCTTC
CASSRITGERGYGYTF
>once|.|TRBV5-1|TRBJ2-1
TGCGCCAGCAGCTTGGGAGAGATTCATAATGAGCAGTTCTTC
CASSLGEIHNEQFF
>.|.|TRBV19|TRBJ1-1
TGTGCCAGTAGGAGACTTTTGAACACTGAAGCTTTCTTT
CASRRLLNTEAFF